This T cell receptor (beta chain) comes out of a study of T-cell reconstitution after alpha-beta-depleted transplantation in children. Germline V gene lookup returns CDR1 LGHNA and CDR2 YSLEER. Trimming shortened V by 5 bases and J by 2 bases, and 12 bases separated the two germline ends. This CDR3 has 14 amino acids. For TCRbeta, the library was prepared with unique molecular identifiers. TCRdb re-derived calls from the PCR reads in MiXCR, one entry per CDR3 protein. The sample consists of just over 70,000 distinct CDR3 sequences, about 7.3% of them appearing once. V is TRBV4-3 and J is TRBJ2-5; possibly TRBD2 for D (6 bases). The TCR was taken from a human donor who donated a stem cell graft to a child with acute lymphoblastic leukemia. Material: PBMCs from the stem cell graft donor, obtained from the stem cell graft. CDR3 amino acids: CASSDGLRQETQYF. CDR3 nucleotides: TGCGCCAGCAGCGATGGACTAAGACAAGAGACCCAGTACTTC.